The clone carrying this T cell receptor beta chain showed up just a few times. Its antigen is not identified. This sample was taken from a study of CD8 T cells in ankylosing spondylitis. Germline assignment: CDR1 SGHTA and CDR2 FQGNSA. V was shortened by 1 base and J by 7 bases, with 5 bases between the two germline ends. The CDR3 loop spans 13 amino acids. It was by quantitative 5'-RACE with molecular barcodes that TCR beta libraries were made. Via MiXCR, TCRdb re-called the 5' RACE reads, giving one row per CDR3 protein. The repertoire consists of more than 150,000 distinct CDR3 sequences, with around a tenth occurring once and the leading ten covering almost 30%. Points from the study as a whole: For ankylosing spondylitis blood, a TCR beta motif of seven to nine highly homologous variants appeared characteristic.

The rearrangement joins TRBV7-2 to TRBJ1-6; D remains unclear. The sequence derives from a male donor with ankylosing spondylitis or in good health (not recorded which). Sequenced sample: blood, either unsorted or a sorted T cell fraction (not recorded which). CDR3 nucleotide sequence: TGTGCCAGCAGCTTAGTACTCAATTCACCCCTCCACTTT. Translated: CASSLVLNSPLHF.